Described below is a single TCR beta chain sequence and its context. The V gene lost 4 bases and the J gene lost 5 bases, with 15 bases spanning the gap. This CDR3 contains 14 residues. The germline gives CDR1 SGHRS, CDR2 YFSETQ. The PCR made use of 60 Vbeta and 13 Jbeta primers. The protocol was immunoSEQ multiplex PCR, while the TCRdb copy is restricted to in-frame clones and leaves out a portion. Of about 120,000 clones in the sample, over 60% were seen once. The data were taken from a study of cytomegalovirus exposure and HLA in healthy donors. Source material: PBMCs. The J gene is TRBJ2-5, the V gene TRBV5-1; D might be TRBD2 (6 bases). The clonotype comes from a man aged 40-49 years in good health and CMV-seropositive. CDR3 protein: CASSGGTLGETQYF. CDR3 in DNA: TGCGCCAGCAGCGGGGGGACGCTCGGGGAGACCCAGTACTTC.